The next 29 T cell receptor beta chains were all read from a single sample in a study of chemoradiotherapy in HPV16-positive cancers. Assay: immunoSEQ multiplex PCR; the TCRdb copy retains only in-frame clones and omits some. The sample comprises about 7,600 clones, around 85% of which are singletons, and almost 3% rests with the top ten. Sequenced here: blood, sampled from a patient who underwent chemoradiotherapy. Every receptor here comes from a human donor with HPV-associated anogenital cancer.

V gene TRBV7-2 combines with J gene TRBJ1-2; 7 bases are a match to TRBD1. Germline CDR1 is SGHTA and CDR2 is FQGNSA. V lost 5 bases and J lost 4; bases outside the gene matches: 13. The CDR3 is made up of 16 amino acids. The CDR3 sequence is CASSPGTDRRSYGYTF. The DNA of the CDR3 is TGTGCCAGCAGCCCCGGGACGGACAGGAGGTCCTATGGCTACACCTTC. Based on the CDR3 plus reference TRBV7-2 and TRBJ1-2, the full variable domain is GAGVSQSPSNKVTEKGKDVELRCDPISGHTALYWYRQSLGQGLEFLIYFQGNSAPDKSGLPSDRFSAERTGGSVSTLTIQRTQQEDSAVYLCASSPGTDRRSYGYTFGSGTRLTVV.

DNA of the CDR3: TGTGCCAGTAGTACGTCGGGGCCCGTTGGTAGGACAGATACGCAGTATTTT. This gives the protein CASSTSGPVGRTDTQYF. The chain couples TRBV19 to TRBJ2-3, with D perhaps being TRBD1 or TRBD2 (5 bases each). Germline V gives CDR1 LNHDA, CDR2 SQIVND (reference sequence). CDR3 size: 17 residues. Trimming left V 4 bases short and J 3 bases short, with 20 bases between.

This sequence joins TRBV2 and TRBJ2-1; 7 nucleotides match TRBD1. Trimming cost V 7 bases and J 1 base; bases outside gene matches: 7. This CDR3 has 15 amino acids. Germline values: CDR1 SNHLY, CDR2 FYNNEI. CDR3 residues: CASNIQGSSYNEQFF. CDR3 nucleotides: TGTGCCAGCAATATACAGGGGTCATCCTACAATGAGCAGTTCTTC.

This chain connects TRBV7-6 to TRBJ2-5, with D possibly being TRBD2 (5 bases). This CDR3 region has 14 residues. Germline V gene data show CDR1 as SGHVS and CDR2 as FNYEAQ. V was trimmed by 1 base and J by 5 bases, leaving 11 bases between them. CDR3 sequence: CASSLDGGSETQYF. DNA of the CDR3: TGTGCCAGCAGCTTAGATGGAGGCTCGGAGACCCAGTACTTC.

This chain connects TRBV20-1 to TRBJ2-3; D is possibly TRBD2 (6 bases). Germline loops: CDR1 DFQATT, CDR2 SNEGSKA (reference sequence). The CDR3 has 10 residues. As DNA, the CDR3 is TGCGGACTAAGGAGGGATACGCAGTATTTT. Translation gives CGLRRDTQYF.

The J gene is TRBJ1-3, the V gene TRBV5-1, with D perhaps matching TRBD1 (5 bases). V gave up 0 bases and J gave up 3 bases, with 22 bases separating them. CDR1 and CDR2 from the germline V gene are SGHRS and YFSETQ. The CDR3 sequence is 19 residues long. The CDR3 protein is CASSLAFGSDGGLGNTIYF. The CDR3 DNA sequence: TGCGCCAGCAGCTTGGCGTTTGGGTCTGACGGGGGTCTTGGAAACACCATATATTTT.

J is TRBJ2-1 and V is TRBV19; D unresolved. V lost 4 bases, J lost 5 bases, and 9 bases lay in between. Germline V gene data show CDR1 as LNHDA and CDR2 as SQIVND (reference sequence). There are 13 residues in the CDR3. The CDR3 bases are TGTGCCAGTAGTAGGGTCGAGAACAATGAGCAGTTCTTC. This translates into CASSRVENNEQFF.

The rearrangement uses TRBV6-5 and TRBJ1-2; D is perhaps TRBD1 (6 bases). Trimming stripped 11 bases from V and 4 bases from J, with 17 bases between. There are 13 residues in the CDR3. The germline gives CDR1 MNHEY, CDR2 SVGAGI. The CDR3 nucleotides are TGTGCCGTACTACAGGGAGGAGGCTATGGCTACACCTTC. Protein sequence: CAVLQGGGYGYTF.

The V gene is TRBV11-2, the J gene TRBJ2-7; no clear D gene. The CDR3 is 16 residues long. V shed 1 base and J shed 5 bases, with 18 bases lying between them. CDR1 SGHAT and CDR2 FQNNGV come from the germline V gene. The CDR3 coding sequence is TGTGCCAGCAGCTTAGTGGGTACGGAAAAACCCAACGAGCAGTACTTC. Its translation is CASSLVGTEKPNEQYF.

This clone has only one observation. V is TRBV10-3 and J is TRBJ1-3, with a possible D match to TRBD1 (5 bases). Germline V gives CDR1 ENHRY, CDR2 SYGVKD. The CDR3 loop spans 16 amino acids. V was cut by 3 bases and J by 3 bases, with 15 bases left in between. The CDR3 is CAISDSVGRDGNTIYF. In DNA form, the CDR3 reads TGTGCCATCAGTGATTCGGTCGGCAGGGATGGAAACACCATATATTTT.

V is TRBV27 and J is TRBJ2-5; 9 bases match TRBD1. J gave up 2 bases and V 5 bases, and 9 bases lay outside the gene matches. This CDR3 spans 16 amino acids. The germline CDR1 and CDR2 sequences are MNHEY and SMNVEV (reference sequence). CDR3 amino acids: CASSGGTGRLQETQYF. CDR3 DNA sequence: TGTGCCAGCAGTGGTGGGACAGGGCGTTTGCAAGAGACCCAGTACTTC.

CDR3 amino acids: CASSPDRGQPQHF. Written as DNA, the CDR3 is TGTGCCAGCAGCCCCGACAGGGGGCAGCCCCAGCATTTT. V usage is TRBV27 and J usage is TRBJ1-5, with 9 bases matching TRBD1. V shed 6 bases, J shed 7 bases, and the junction held 4 bases outside the gene matches. Germline values: CDR1 MNHEY, CDR2 SMNVEV (reference sequence). The CDR3 length is 13 residues.

The chain carries TRBV5-4 and TRBJ2-1; 7 bases fit TRBD1. This CDR3 region has 13 residues. The ends lost 8 bases at V and 5 bases at J; junction bases unmatched: 7. Per germline, CDR1 SGHNT and CDR2 YYREEE (reference sequence). The CDR3 DNA follows: TGTGCCAGTAGGACAGGCAATCACAATGAGCAGTTCTTC. It codes for CASRTGNHNEQFF.

This chain connects TRBV14 to TRBJ2-3; D is unresolved. The CDR3 sequence is 14 residues long. CDR1 SGHDN and CDR2 FVKESK come from the germline V gene. The germline V and J ends were trimmed by 4 bases and 2 bases, with 10 bases remaining between them. CDR3 loop: CASSPTGTTDTQYF. The CDR3 DNA is TGTGCCAGCAGCCCAACCGGAACCACAGATACGCAGTATTTT.

The rearrangement links TRBV7-8 to TRBJ1-6, with a possible D match to TRBD1 (6 bases). CDR1 is SGHVS and CDR2 is FQNEAQ in the germline V gene. The CDR3 spans 14 residues. V was pared by 8 bases and J by 6 bases, with 14 bases between. The CDR3 protein is CASGGGSRNSPLHF. In DNA, the CDR3 is TGTGCCAGCGGGGGGGGCTCGCGTAATTCACCCCTCCACTTT.

The rearrangement joins TRBV2 to TRBJ1-2; no reliable D call. The V and J ends lost 3 bases and 2 bases respectively, with 7 bases between them. This CDR3 is 13 amino acids long. CDR1 and CDR2 from the germline V gene are SNHLY and FYNNEI. The CDR3 DNA follows: TGTGCCAGCAGTGAGGTCAACAACTATGGCTACACCTTC. Translated: CASSEVNNYGYTF.

This clone was detected a few times. V gene TRBV5-6 combines with J gene TRBJ1-2; D perhaps matches TRBD1 (5 bases). Trimming removed 2 bases at V and 5 bases at J, with 7 bases between. CDR1 is SGHDT, CDR2 YYEEEE, per germline. The CDR3 extends over 12 amino acids. The CDR3 loop is CASSFPGYGYTF. DNA of the CDR3: TGTGCCAGCAGCTTCCCAGGGTATGGCTACACCTTC.

This chain joins TRBV19 and TRBJ1-1; 8 nucleotides align to TRBD1. The CDR3 loop spans 17 amino acids. Germline V gives CDR1 LNHDA, CDR2 SQIVND (reference sequence). V gave up 4 bases and J gave up 4 bases; unmatched junction bases: 14. The CDR3 DNA is TGTGCCAGTAGTACCAGGACAGGGCACGGAGTGAGCACTGAAGCTTTCTTT. Amino acids: CASSTRTGHGVSTEAFF.

The chain recombines TRBV5-1 with TRBJ1-1, with a weak D call TRBD1 (5 bases). V dropped 5 bases and J dropped 0 bases, with 11 bases sitting between them. This CDR3 is built from 14 residues. CDR1 and CDR2 from the germline V gene are SGHRS and YFSETQ. The CDR3 DNA is TGCGCCAGCAGTGGGGCACAGATGAACACTGAAGCTTTCTTT. Translating it yields CASSGAQMNTEAFF.

The chain recombines TRBV28 with TRBJ2-1, with D possibly being TRBD2 (6 bases). This CDR3 has 12 amino acids. The V gene's germline CDR1 is MDHEN and CDR2 SYDVKM. V was shortened by 7 bases and J by 6 bases, with 10 bases between the two germline ends. The CDR3 DNA follows: TGTGCCAGCATTGGGGGGATCAATGAGCAGTTCTTC. Amino acids: CASIGGINEQFF.

This clone was observed a few times. This rearrangement joins TRBV27 to TRBJ2-2; TRBD2 aligns across 15 bases. V shed 6 bases and J 3 bases; nucleotides not matched to a gene: 11. CDR1 and CDR2 (germline): MNHEY, SMNVEV (reference sequence). CDR3 length equals 19 residues. The CDR3 is CASRTLWTSGGVYTGELFF. Here the CDR3 DNA reads TGTGCCAGCAGGACCCTCTGGACTAGCGGGGGGGTTTACACCGGGGAGCTGTTTTTT.

The rearrangement links TRBV19 to TRBJ1-1; D gene unclear. Per germline, CDR1 LNHDA and CDR2 SQIVND (reference sequence). The CDR3 covers 14 residues. The germline V and J ends were trimmed by 2 bases and 4 bases, with 11 bases remaining between them. In nucleotides, the CDR3 is TGTGCCAGTAGTATACCCCTCGGACTCACTGAAGCTTTCTTT. Translation gives CASSIPLGLTEAFF.

The V and J genes are TRBV28 and TRBJ1-2; D is uncertain. The CDR3 contains 14 residues. Trimming removed 10 bases at V and 6 bases at J, with 21 bases between. The V gene's germline CDR1 is MDHEN and CDR2 SYDVKM. The CDR3: CAIPSYPQKDGYTF. DNA for the CDR3: TGTGCCATCCCATCCTACCCACAGAAGGATGGCTACACCTTC.

The chain links TRBV4-3 to TRBJ1-4; perhaps TRBD1 as D (5 bases). V was trimmed by 6 bases and J by 1 base, leaving 9 bases between them. This CDR3 spans 14 amino acids. CDR1 is LGHNA, CDR2 YSLEER, per germline. CDR3 in DNA: TGCGCCAGCAGGCGGGGGGGAACTAATGAAAAACTGTTTTTT. Translating it yields CASRRGGTNEKLFF.

This clone was observed a handful of times. V is TRBV11-2 and J is TRBJ2-7; TRBD1 aligns across 7 bases. This CDR3 contains 15 residues. Losses at the gene ends were 0 bases for V and 1 base for J; bases not matched to a gene: 3. Per the germline V gene, CDR1 is SGHAT and CDR2 is FQNNGV. CDR3: CASSLEGQTSYEQYF. DNA of the CDR3: TGTGCCAGCAGCTTAGAGGGACAGACTTCCTACGAGCAGTACTTC. The full variable domain, completed using reference TRBV11-2 and TRBJ2-7, is EAGVAQSPRYKIIEKRQSVAFWCNPISGHATLYWYQQILGQGPKLLIQFQNNGVVDDSQLPKDRFSAERLKGVDSTLKIQPAKLEDSAVYLCASSLEGQTSYEQYFGPGTRLTVT.

The rearrangement uses TRBV5-1 and TRBJ1-1, with D perhaps matching TRBD1 (6 bases). Germline V gene data show CDR1 as SGHRS and CDR2 as YFSETQ. With 0 bases removed from V and 1 base from J, the gap between germline ends came to 7 bases. The CDR3 is 14 amino acids. The CDR3 DNA sequence: TGCGCCAGCAGCTTGGGGGGGGCGAACACTGAAGCTTTCTTT. Encoded protein: CASSLGGANTEAFF.

This clone has more than one count but fewer than ten. The chain joins TRBV10-1 to TRBJ1-4, with unresolved D. V lost 5 bases, J lost 10 bases, and 8 bases lay in between. CDR1 WNHNN and CDR2 SYGVQD come from the germline V gene (reference sequence). The CDR3 length is 11 residues. DNA of the CDR3: TGCGCCAGCAGTCAATCTGGAAAACTGTTTTTT. Its protein is CASSQSGKLFF.

This clone has more than one count but fewer than ten. The rearrangement joins TRBV7-9 to TRBJ2-5, with 7 positions matching TRBD1. With V trimmed by 3 bases and J by 2 bases, 3 bases remained unmatched. This CDR3 is built from 14 residues. CDR1 and CDR2 (germline): SEHNR, FQNEAQ (reference sequence). DNA for the CDR3: TGTGCCAGCAGCTTTGGGACAGTACAAGAGACCCAGTACTTC. This sequence encodes CASSFGTVQETQYF.

This chain links TRBV6-5 with TRBJ1-2; D may be TRBD1 (6 bases). The germline CDR1 and CDR2 sequences are MNHEY and SVGAGI. This CDR3 is 13 amino acids long. V lost 5 bases, J lost 8 bases, and 15 bases lay in between. The CDR3 DNA reads as TGTGCCAGCAGTCAGGGAACAGGGTTGGGCTACACCTTC. This codes for CASSQGTGLGYTF.